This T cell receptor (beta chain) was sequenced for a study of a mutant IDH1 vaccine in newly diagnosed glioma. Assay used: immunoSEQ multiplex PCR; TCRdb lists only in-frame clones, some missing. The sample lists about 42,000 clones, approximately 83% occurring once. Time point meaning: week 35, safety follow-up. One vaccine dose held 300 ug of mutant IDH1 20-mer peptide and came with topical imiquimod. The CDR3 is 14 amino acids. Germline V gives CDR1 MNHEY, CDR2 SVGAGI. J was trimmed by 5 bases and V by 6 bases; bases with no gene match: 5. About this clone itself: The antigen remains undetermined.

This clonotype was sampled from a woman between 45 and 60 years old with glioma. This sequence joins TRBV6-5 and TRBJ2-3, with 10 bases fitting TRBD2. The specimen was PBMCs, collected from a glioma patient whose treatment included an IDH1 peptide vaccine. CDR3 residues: CASRTSGERDTQYF. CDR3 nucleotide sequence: TGTGCCAGCAGAACTAGCGGGGAAAGAGATACGCAGTATTTT.